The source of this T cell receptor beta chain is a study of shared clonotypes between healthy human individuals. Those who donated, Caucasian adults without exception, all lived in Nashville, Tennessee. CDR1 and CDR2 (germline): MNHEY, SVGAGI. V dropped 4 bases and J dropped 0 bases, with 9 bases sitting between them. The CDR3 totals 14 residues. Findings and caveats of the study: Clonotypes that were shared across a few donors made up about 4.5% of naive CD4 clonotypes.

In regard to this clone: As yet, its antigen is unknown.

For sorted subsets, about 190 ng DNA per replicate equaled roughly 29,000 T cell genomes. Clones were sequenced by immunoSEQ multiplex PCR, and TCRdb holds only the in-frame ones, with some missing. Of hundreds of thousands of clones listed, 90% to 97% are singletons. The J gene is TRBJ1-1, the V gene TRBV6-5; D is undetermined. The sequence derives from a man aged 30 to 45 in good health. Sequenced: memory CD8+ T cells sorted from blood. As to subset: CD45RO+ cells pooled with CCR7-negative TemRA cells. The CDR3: CASSSESLNTEAFF. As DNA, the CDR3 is TGTGCCAGCAGTTCAGAGAGTTTGAACACTGAAGCTTTCTTT.